Included here is one TCR beta chain sequence, with context. There is no known antigen for this receptor. No clone much larger than this one lies a single base away; base qualities are absent. These data originate in a study of type 1 regulatory T cells (dated by TCRdb to the early 2020s). Regarding the study in general: The study characterized an in vitro protocol that generated a Tr1-enriched, alloantigen-specific CD4 T cell product named T-allo10. T-allo10 was being evaluated clinically in patients with hematological malignancies who were receiving allogeneic hematopoietic stem cell transplantation.

The trim is 4 bases for V and 4 bases for J, with a gap of 9 bases between the germline ends. The germline V gene encodes CDR1 SGHRS and CDR2 YFSETQ. The CDR3 has 12 amino acids, counting the end cysteine and phenylalanine. Kept here is only the CDR3 DNA, which spans 36 bases and is read in frame from base 1. Overall study outcomes, separate from this receptor: Compared with non-Tr1 cells, Tr1 cells had a TCR repertoire that was more restricted, a finding the study read as clonal expansion induced by alloantigen.

Reads for this sample came from an Illumina MiSeq. TCRdb trimmed the raw reads at Q25, called clones with MiXCR and kept productive beta chains. Each CDR3 protein appears once, grouped with its most common genes and DNA. The sample table holds about 42,000 distinct CDR3 sequences, of which less than 15% were seen once. The ten biggest clones cover 8% to 8.5% of the sample. The sequence was collected from a human donor in good health. The sample taken for sequencing was cultured non-Tr1 T cells, either the whole culture or a sorted T cell fraction (not recorded which). The cell subset or site label corresponds to: non-Tr1 population from the T-allo10 product. Here the chain combines TRBV5-1 and TRBJ2-7, with no reliable assignment of the D segment. CDR3 protein: CASSITGYEQYF. The DNA sequence follows: TGCGCCAGCAGCATTACTGGTTACGAGCAGTACTTC. Beyond the CDR3, the reference TRBV5-1 and TRBJ2-7 genes provide the residues; the full variable domain reads: KAGVTQTPRYLIKTRGQQVTLSCSPISGHRSVSWYQQTPGQGLQFLFEYFSETQRNKGNFPGRFSGRQFSNSRSEMNVSTLELGDSALYLCASSITGYEQYFGPGTRLTVT.